This T cell receptor beta chain was sequenced in a study of T cells in Graves' hyperthyroidism and ophthalmopathy. Exclusion followed for patients with uncontrolled infection, other autoimmune disease, pregnancy or lactation. RNA transcripts gave rise to amplified TCR beta CDR3 regions. With the HTBI primer set, the TCR CDR3 went through a first round of RT-PCR. TCRdb analysed the multiplex PCR reads with MiXCR anew, one entry per CDR3 protein. The repertoire holds roughly 160,000 distinct CDR3 sequences, with roughly 10% as singletons. This clonotype was seen repeatedly, ten times or more. This TCR was sampled from a woman younger than 30 with Graves' hyperthyroidism that later progressed to Graves' ophthalmopathy. Sequences were obtained from blood.

The CDR3 region has the DNA TGCAGCGTGGGGGAGGAACTAGCCAAAAACATTCAGTACTTC. This gives the protein CSVGEELAKNIQYF. The gene calls are TRBV29-1 and TRBJ2-4, with D maybe TRBD2 (6 bases). Deletions cut 6 bases from V and 0 bases from J, with 12 bases between. CDR3 length: 14 residues. Germline V gene data show CDR1 as SQVTM and CDR2 as ANQGSEA. Full variable domain (outside the CDR3, taken from reference TRBV29-1 and TRBJ2-4): SAVISQKPSRDICQRGTSLTIQCQVDSQVTMMFWYRQQPGQSLTLIATANQGSEATYESGFVIDKFPISRPNLTFSTLTVSNMSPEDSSIYLCSVGEELAKNIQYFGAGTRLSVL.